A single sample gave rise to the 3 T cell receptor beta chains below, sequenced in a study of Japanese encephalitis immunity and Zika vaccine responses. TCRdb passed the 5' RACE reads through MiXCR, listing each CDR3 protein once. There are about 250 distinct CDR3 sequences in the sample; 4.5% to 5% occur only once, and 28% lies in the top ten. For 6 days, PBMCs labeled with CFSE were cultured with peptide pools at approximately 1 ug/mL each. Live CD56-CD19-CD16-CD3+CD4+ cells with low CFSE were sorted unfixed as proliferating CD4 T cells. Source: antigen-activated CD4+ T cells from blood, cultured, taken during a Zika inactivated vaccine study. Source of these receptors: an adult woman who received an inactivated Zika virus vaccine.

This clonotype is termed large (0.1 to 1%). This chain uses TRBV4-3 with TRBJ1-2; D call uncertain. The CDR3 is 12 residues long. V lost 5 bases, J lost 0 bases, and 4 bases lay in between. Germline CDR1 LGHNA, CDR2 YSLEER. CDR3 amino acids: CASSEANYGYTF. The DNA for the CDR3 is TGCGCCAGCAGCGAGGCTAACTATGGCTACACCTTC.

This clonotype is classed as large. V usage is TRBV4-3 and J usage is TRBJ2-4, with D possibly being TRBD2 (6 bases). The CDR3 runs 18 residues. Germline V gene data show CDR1 as LGHNA and CDR2 as YSLEER. Trimming pared 2 bases from V and 2 bases from J, leaving 19 bases between. CDR3 sequence: CASSQTKGTFGPKNIQYF. DNA for the CDR3: TGCGCCAGCAGCCAAACGAAGGGGACTTTCGGACCCAAAAACATTCAGTACTTC.

In its sample, this clonotype is medium-sized. The chain carries TRBV7-2 and TRBJ1-2; D is unclear. CDR3 length: 15 amino acids. Trimming took 1 base from V and 2 from J, leaving 11 bases between them. Germline V lookup: CDR1 SGHTA, CDR2 FQGNSA. Written as DNA, the CDR3 is TGTGCCAGCAGCTTAGTAAAAGGCCTAAACTATGGCTACACCTTC. Translating it yields CASSLVKGLNYGYTF.